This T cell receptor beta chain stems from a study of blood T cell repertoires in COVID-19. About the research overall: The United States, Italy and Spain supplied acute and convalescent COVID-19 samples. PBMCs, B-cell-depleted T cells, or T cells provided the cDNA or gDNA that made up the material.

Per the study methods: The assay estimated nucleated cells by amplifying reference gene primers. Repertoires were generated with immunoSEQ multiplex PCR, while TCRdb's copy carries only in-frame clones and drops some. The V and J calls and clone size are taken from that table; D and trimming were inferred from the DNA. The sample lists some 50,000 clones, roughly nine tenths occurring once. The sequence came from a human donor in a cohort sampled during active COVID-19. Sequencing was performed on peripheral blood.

Here the CDR3 reads CASSFGRGGYDTEAFF. DNA of the CDR3: TGTGCCAGCAGTTTCGGCAGGGGAGGGTATGACACTGAAGCTTTCTTT. This chain links TRBV6-5 with TRBJ1-1; a weak D match, TRBD1 (6 bases). The V gene's germline CDR1 is MNHEY and CDR2 SVGAGI. This CDR3 spans 16 amino acids. The germline V and J ends were trimmed by 4 bases and 3 bases, with 18 bases remaining between them.